Following are 11 T cell receptor beta chains from one sample sequenced in a study of blood T cell repertoires in COVID-19. Method: immunoSEQ multiplex PCR; TCRdb's copy keeps in-frame clones and lacks some. Of just over 200,000 clones in the sample, 70% to 90% were seen once. Material: peripheral blood. The receptors were sampled from a man aged 80 or over with acute or convalescent COVID-19.

The chain joins TRBV15 to TRBJ2-7; no firm D call. The V end lost 0 bases, the J end lost 4 bases, and 7 bases lay between the germline ends. CDR1 is LNHNV and CDR2 is YYDKDF in the germline V gene (reference sequence). The CDR3 has 13 amino acids. The chain's CDR3 is CATSRDGGYEQYF. The DNA for the CDR3 is TGTGCCACCAGCAGAGATGGCGGTTACGAGCAGTACTTC. The full variable domain, with the rest looked up from reference TRBV15 and TRBJ2-7, is DAMVIQNPRYQVTQFGKPVTLSCSQTLNHNVMYWYQQKSSQAPKLLFHYYDKDFNNEADTPDNFQSRRPNTSFCFLDIRSPGLGDTAMYLCATSRDGGYEQYFGPGTRLTVT.

This sequence joins TRBV27 and TRBJ2-7; 12 positions agree with TRBD2. CDR1 and CDR2 from the germline V gene are MNHEY and SMNVEV (reference sequence). The CDR3 runs 18 residues. The V segment lost 3 bases and the J segment 3 bases; nucleotides outside the gene matches: 12. The CDR3 here is CASSFTSVPTSGSYEQYF. The CDR3 DNA reads TGTGCCAGCAGTTTTACTTCGGTACCGACTAGCGGGAGCTACGAGCAGTACTTC.

This clone was detected only a few times. The rearrangement joins TRBV5-8 to TRBJ2-7; possibly TRBD1 for D (6 bases). Trimming pared 1 base from V and 6 bases from J, leaving 11 bases between. This CDR3 has 13 amino acids. Germline V gives CDR1 SGHTS, CDR2 YDEGEE. DNA for the CDR3: TGTGCCAGCAGCTTGAGGACAGCGATCGAGCAGTACGTC. As protein: CASSLRTAIEQYV.

This chain links TRBV7-9 with TRBJ2-7, with a possible D match to TRBD1 (5 bases). From germline, CDR1 is SEHNR and CDR2 FQNEAQ (reference sequence). Trimming pared 3 bases from V and 2 bases from J, leaving 11 bases between. The CDR3 totals 14 residues. CDR3 nucleotides: TGTGCCAGCAGCTTTCAAGGGGCTACCTACGAGCAGTACTTC. This encodes CASSFQGATYEQYF.

The CDR3 nucleotides are TGTGCCAGCAGCGGACAGGGGGCTACACCCCTCCACTTT. As protein: CASSGQGATPLHF. The V gene is TRBV7-2, the J gene TRBJ1-6; the match to TRBD1 covers 11 bases. Germline CDR1 reads SGHTA; CDR2 reads FQGNSA. V gave up 5 bases and J gave up 11 bases; unmatched junction bases: 2. The CDR3 loop spans 13 amino acids.

This chain links TRBV6-5 with TRBJ1-2; D gene uncertain. This CDR3 is 14 amino acids long. V lost 5 bases and J 4 bases, leaving 14 bases between the germline ends. Germline V CDR1 and CDR2: MNHEY, SVGAGI. The CDR3: CASSTPGAVYGYTF. The CDR3 DNA sequence: TGTGCCAGCAGTACCCCCGGTGCGGTCTATGGCTACACCTTC.

The chain joins TRBV29-1 to TRBJ2-7; 9 positions match TRBD1. CDR3 length equals 16 residues. Germline CDR1 and CDR2: SQVTM and ANQGSEA. The V and J ends lost 4 bases and 3 bases, in that order; junction bases with no gene match: 13. The CDR3 region has the DNA TGCAGCGTTGTGGGGGGACCGGGACAGGGAGTCTACGAGCAGTACTTC. This sequence encodes CSVVGGPGQGVYEQYF.

The chain combines TRBV30 with TRBJ2-3, with 7 bases aligning to TRBD2. CDR3 length: 15 residues. Germline CDR1 is GTSNPN and CDR2 is SVGIG (reference sequence). V was clipped by 0 bases and J by 6 bases; unmatched bases: 9. CDR3 nucleotide sequence: TGTGCCTGGAGTGTATTGGCGGGAGTGGGGGATACGCAGTATTTT. It codes for CAWSVLAGVGDTQYF.

This clone was seen once. V is TRBV19 and J is TRBJ2-1; possibly TRBD2 for D (6 bases). In germline, CDR1 is LNHDA, CDR2 SQIVND (reference sequence). The CDR3 contains 15 residues. The V end lost 2 bases, the J end lost 5 bases, and 13 bases lay between the germline ends. The CDR3 DNA is TGTGCCAGTAGTATACAAGCGAGGACTAACAATGAGCAGTTCTTC. Its translation: CASSIQARTNNEQFF.

The chain recombines TRBV5-1 with TRBJ1-4; 8 positions agree with TRBD1. Germline CDR1 and CDR2: SGHRS and YFSETQ. This CDR3 is 16 amino acids long. Trimming took 3 bases from V and 4 from J; bases not matched to a gene: 8. For the CDR3, the DNA is TGCGCCAGCAGCTCGGGACAGGTGGGGGGTAATGAAAAACTGTTTTTT. Translated, it gives CASSSGQVGGNEKLFF. The whole variable domain, remainder taken from reference TRBV5-1 and TRBJ1-4, is KAGVTQTPRYLIKTRGQQVTLSCSPISGHRSVSWYQQTPGQGLQFLFEYFSETQRNKGNFPGRFSGRQFSNSRSEMNVSTLELGDSALYLCASSSGQVGGNEKLFFGSGTQLSVL.

CDR3 sequence (DNA): TGTGCCAGCAGCCAGGGGGTAGGGTCTGGCTACACCTTC. Residues: CASSQGVGSGYTF. The V call is TRBV7-3, the J call TRBJ1-2; TRBD1 agrees at 7 bases. After removal of 5 bases from V and 7 bases from J, the junction contained 7 bases not matched to a gene. CDR3 length equals 13 residues. The germline CDR1 and CDR2 sequences are SGHTA and FQGTGA.